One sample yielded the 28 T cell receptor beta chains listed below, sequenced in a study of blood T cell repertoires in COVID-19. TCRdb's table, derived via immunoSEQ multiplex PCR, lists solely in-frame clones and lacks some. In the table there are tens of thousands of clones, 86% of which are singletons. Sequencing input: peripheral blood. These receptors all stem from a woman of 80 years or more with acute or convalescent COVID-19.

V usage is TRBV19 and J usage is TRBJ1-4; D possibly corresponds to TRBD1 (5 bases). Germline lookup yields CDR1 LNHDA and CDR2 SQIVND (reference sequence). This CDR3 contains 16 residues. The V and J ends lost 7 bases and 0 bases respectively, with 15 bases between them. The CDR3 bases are TGTGCCAGTACGGGCGGGGGTCGTACAACTAATGAAAAACTGTTTTTT. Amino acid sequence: CASTGGGRTTNEKLFF.

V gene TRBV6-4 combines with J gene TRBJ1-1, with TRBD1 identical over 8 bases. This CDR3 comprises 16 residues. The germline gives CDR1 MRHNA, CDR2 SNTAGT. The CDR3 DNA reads TGTTCCTCCCCCCTTAGGGACAGGCCGGAAGGCACTGAAGCTTTCTTT. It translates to CSSPLRDRPEGTEAFF.

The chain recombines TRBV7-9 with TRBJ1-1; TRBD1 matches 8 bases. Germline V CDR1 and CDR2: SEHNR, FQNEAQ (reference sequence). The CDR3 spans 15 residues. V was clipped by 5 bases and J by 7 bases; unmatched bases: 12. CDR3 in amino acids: CASSPGQGEGDEAFF. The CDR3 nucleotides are TGTGCCAGCAGCCCTGGACAGGGTGAAGGGGATGAAGCTTTCTTT.

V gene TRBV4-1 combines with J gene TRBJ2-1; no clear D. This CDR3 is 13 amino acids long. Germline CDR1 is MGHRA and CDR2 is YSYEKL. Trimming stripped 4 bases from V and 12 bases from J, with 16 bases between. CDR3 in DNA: TGCGCCAGCAGCCCTCAAGGAGAGCCCGCGCAGTTCTTC. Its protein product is CASSPQGEPAQFF.

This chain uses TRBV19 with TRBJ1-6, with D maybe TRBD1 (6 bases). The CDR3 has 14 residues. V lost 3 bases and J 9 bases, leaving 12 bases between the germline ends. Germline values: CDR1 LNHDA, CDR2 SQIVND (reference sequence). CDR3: CASSIAQQGSPLHF. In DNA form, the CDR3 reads TGTGCCAGTAGTATCGCGCAACAGGGTTCACCCCTCCACTTT.

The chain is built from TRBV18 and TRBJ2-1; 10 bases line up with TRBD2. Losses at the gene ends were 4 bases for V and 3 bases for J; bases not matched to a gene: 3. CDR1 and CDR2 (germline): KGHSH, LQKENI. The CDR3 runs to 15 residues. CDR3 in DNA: TGTGCCAGCTCACAGATAGCGGGGGGCTACAATGAGCAGTTCTTC. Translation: CASSQIAGGYNEQFF. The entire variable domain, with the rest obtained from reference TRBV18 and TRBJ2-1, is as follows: NAGVMQNPRHLVRRRGQEARLRCSPMKGHSHVYWYRQLPEEGLKFMVYLQKENIIDESGMPKERFSAEFPKEGPSILRIQQVVRGDSAAYFCASSQIAGGYNEQFFGPGTRLTVL.

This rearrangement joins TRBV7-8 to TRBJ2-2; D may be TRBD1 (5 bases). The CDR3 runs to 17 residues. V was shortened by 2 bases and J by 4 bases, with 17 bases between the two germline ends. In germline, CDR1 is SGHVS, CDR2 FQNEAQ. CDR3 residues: CASSLIRASSSTGELFF. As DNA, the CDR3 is TGTGCCAGCAGCTTAATCAGGGCTTCGTCAAGCACCGGGGAGCTGTTTTTT.

The CDR3 loop is CASSAELKYNEQFF. For the CDR3, the DNA is TGTGCCAGCAGCGCTGAGCTAAAATACAATGAGCAGTTCTTC. The gene calls are TRBV3-1 (or the pseudogene TRBV3-2) and TRBJ2-1; D unclear. Deletions cut 5 bases from V and 4 bases from J, with 12 bases between. The CDR3 has 14 residues. Germline V gene sequence: CDR1 LGHDT, CDR2 YNNKEL (reference sequence).

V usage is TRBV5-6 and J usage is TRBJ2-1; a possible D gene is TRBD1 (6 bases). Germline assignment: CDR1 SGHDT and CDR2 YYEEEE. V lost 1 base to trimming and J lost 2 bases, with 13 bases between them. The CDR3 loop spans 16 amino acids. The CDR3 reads CASSLNRARTYNEQFF. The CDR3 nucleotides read TGTGCCAGCAGCTTGAACAGGGCAAGGACCTACAATGAGCAGTTCTTC. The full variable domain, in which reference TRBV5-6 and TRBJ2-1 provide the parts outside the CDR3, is DAGVTQSPTHLIKTRGQQVTLRCSPKSGHDTVSWYQQALGQGPQFIFQYYEEEERQRGNFPDRFSGHQFPNYSSELNVNALLLGDSALYLCASSLNRARTYNEQFFGPGTRLTVL.

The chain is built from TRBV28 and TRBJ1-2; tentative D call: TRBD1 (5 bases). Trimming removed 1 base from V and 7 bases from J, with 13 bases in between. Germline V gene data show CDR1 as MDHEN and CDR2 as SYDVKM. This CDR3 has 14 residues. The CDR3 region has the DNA TGTGCCAGCAGTTTATATGGGGGGAGCGGTGGCTACACCTTC. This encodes CASSLYGGSGGYTF.

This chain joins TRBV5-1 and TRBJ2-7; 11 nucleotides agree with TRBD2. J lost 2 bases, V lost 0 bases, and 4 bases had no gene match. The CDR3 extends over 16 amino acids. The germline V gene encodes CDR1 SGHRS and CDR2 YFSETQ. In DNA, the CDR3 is TGCGCCAGCAGCTTGGGTAGCGGGAGGGCCGCCTACGAGCAGTACTTC. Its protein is CASSLGSGRAAYEQYF.

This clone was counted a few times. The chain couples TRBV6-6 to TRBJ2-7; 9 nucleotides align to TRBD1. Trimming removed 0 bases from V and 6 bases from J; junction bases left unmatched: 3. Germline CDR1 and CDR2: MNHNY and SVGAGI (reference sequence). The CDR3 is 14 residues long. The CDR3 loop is CASSYSTDRGEQYF. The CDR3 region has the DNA TGTGCCAGCAGTTACTCGACGGACAGGGGCGAGCAGTACTTC.

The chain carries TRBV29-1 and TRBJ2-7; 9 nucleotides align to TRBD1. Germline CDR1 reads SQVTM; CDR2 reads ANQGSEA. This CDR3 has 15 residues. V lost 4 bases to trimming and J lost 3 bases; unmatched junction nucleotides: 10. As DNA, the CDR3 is TGCAGCGTTGGGGGACAGGGACCCGGGAACTACGAGCAGTACTTC. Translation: CSVGGQGPGNYEQYF.

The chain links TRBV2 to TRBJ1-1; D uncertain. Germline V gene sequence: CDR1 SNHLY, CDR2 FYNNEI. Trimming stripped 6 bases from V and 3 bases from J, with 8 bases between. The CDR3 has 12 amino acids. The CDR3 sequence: CASRGAYTEAFF. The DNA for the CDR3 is TGTGCCAGCAGGGGCGCCTACACTGAAGCTTTCTTT.

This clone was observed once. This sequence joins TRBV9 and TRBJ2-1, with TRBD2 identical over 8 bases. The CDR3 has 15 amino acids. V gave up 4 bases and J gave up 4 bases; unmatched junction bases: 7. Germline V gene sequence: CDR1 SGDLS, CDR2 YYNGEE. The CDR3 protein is CASSTPLAAYNEQFF. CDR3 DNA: TGTGCCAGCAGCACCCCACTAGCGGCATACAATGAGCAGTTCTTC.

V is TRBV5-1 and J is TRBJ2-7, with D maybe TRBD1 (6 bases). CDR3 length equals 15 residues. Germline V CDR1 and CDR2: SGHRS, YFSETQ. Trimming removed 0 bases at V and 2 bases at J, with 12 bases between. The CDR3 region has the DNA TGCGCCAGCAGCTTGGGGACGACAGGACCCTACGAGCAGTACTTC. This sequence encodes CASSLGTTGPYEQYF.

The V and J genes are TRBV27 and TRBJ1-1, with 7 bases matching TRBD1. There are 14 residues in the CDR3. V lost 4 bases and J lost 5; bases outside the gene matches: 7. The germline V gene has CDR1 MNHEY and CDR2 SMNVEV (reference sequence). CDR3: CASSYDRVGTEAFF. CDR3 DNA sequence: TGTGCCAGCAGTTATGACAGGGTGGGGACTGAAGCTTTCTTT.

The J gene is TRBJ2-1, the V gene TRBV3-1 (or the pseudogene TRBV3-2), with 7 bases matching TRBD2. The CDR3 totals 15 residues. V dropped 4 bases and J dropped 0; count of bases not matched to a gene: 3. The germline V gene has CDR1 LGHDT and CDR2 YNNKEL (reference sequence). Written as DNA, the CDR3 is TGTGCCAGCAGCCGGAGCGGGGTCTCCTACAATGAGCAGTTCTTC. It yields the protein CASSRSGVSYNEQFF.

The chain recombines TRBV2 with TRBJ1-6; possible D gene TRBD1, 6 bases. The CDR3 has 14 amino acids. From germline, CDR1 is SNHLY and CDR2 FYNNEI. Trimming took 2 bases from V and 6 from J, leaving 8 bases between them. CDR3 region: CASSERTANSPLHF. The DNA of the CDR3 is TGTGCCAGCAGTGAACGGACAGCTAATTCACCCCTCCACTTT.

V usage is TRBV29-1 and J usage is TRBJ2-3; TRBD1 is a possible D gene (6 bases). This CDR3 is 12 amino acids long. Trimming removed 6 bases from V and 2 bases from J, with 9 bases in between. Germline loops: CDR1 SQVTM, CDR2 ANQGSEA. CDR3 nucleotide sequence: TGCAGCGTGGGGGCCAACACAGATACGCAGTATTTT. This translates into CSVGANTDTQYF.

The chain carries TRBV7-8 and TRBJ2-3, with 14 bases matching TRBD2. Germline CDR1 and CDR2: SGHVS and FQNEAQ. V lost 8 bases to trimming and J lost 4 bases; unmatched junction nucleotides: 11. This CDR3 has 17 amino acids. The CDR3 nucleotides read TGTGCCAGCTTGGTGACTAGCGGGGGGGCTATGTCAGATACGCAGTATTTT. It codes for CASLVTSGGAMSDTQYF.

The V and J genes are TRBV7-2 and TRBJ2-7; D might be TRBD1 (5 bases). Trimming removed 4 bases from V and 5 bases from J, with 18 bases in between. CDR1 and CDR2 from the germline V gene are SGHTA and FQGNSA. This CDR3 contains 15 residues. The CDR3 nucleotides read TGTGCCAGCAGCTCCCGAGGTCAGGGAATGGACGAGCAGTACTTC. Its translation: CASSSRGQGMDEQYF.

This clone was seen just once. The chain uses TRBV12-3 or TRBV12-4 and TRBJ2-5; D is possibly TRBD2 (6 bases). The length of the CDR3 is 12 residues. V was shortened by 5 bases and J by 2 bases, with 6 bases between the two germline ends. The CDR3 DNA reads TGTGCCAGCAGTCGGGGGCAAGAGACCCAGTACTTC. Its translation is CASSRGQETQYF.

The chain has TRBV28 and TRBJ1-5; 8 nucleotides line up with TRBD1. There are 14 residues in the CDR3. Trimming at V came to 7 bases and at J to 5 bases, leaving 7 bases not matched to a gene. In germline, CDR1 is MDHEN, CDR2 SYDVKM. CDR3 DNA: TGTGCCAGCACCGTCGGACAGGGCTATCAGCCCCAGCATTTT. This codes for CASTVGQGYQPQHF.

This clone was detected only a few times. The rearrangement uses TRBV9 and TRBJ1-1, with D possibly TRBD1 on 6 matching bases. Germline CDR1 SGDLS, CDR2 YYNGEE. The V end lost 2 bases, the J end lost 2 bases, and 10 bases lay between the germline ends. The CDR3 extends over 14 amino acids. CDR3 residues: CASSVSGGNTEAFF. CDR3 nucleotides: TGTGCCAGCAGCGTTAGCGGGGGCAACACTGAAGCTTTCTTT.

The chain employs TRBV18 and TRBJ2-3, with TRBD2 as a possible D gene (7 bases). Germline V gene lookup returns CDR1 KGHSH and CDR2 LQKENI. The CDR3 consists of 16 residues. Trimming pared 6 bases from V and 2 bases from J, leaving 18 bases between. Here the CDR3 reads CASSLFERDTTDTQYF. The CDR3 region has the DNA TGTGCCAGCTCCCTCTTTGAGCGGGACACCACAGATACGCAGTATTTT.

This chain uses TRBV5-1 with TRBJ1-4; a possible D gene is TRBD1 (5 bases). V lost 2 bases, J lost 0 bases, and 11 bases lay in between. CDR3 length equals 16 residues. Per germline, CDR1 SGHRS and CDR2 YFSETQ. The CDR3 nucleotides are TGCGCCAGCAGCTTAACCCGGGACTCAACTAATGAAAAACTGTTTTTT. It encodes CASSLTRDSTNEKLFF.

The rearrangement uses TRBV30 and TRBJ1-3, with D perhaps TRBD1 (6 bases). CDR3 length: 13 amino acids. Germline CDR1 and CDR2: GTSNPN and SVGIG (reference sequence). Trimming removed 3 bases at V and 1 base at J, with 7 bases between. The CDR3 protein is CAWRQGSGNTIYF. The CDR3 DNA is TGTGCCTGGAGACAGGGATCTGGAAACACCATATATTTT.